This entry describes one TCR beta chain. The sample belongs to a study of blood T cell repertoires in COVID-19. As for the study in general: Italy, Spain and the United States were the sources of the convalescent and acute COVID-19 samples. The cDNA or gDNA used as material had been derived from T cells, B-cell-depleted T cells, or PBMCs.

The germline V gene encodes CDR1 SGHTA and CDR2 FQGNSA. Trimming left V 4 bases short and J 0 bases short, with 12 bases between. The CDR3 covers 15 residues. Original handling: Estimated nucleated cell counts came from reference gene primer amplification. Sequencing used immunoSEQ multiplex PCR; TCRdb keeps in-frame clones, though not all of them. The D gene and trimming were derived from the DNA, and the V and J assignments and clone size from that table. The table lists roughly 120,000 clones, roughly 82% of them singletons. This TCR was recovered from a woman aged 60 to 75 with acute or convalescent COVID-19. J is TRBJ2-5 and V is TRBV7-2; D is perhaps TRBD1 (5 bases). Sequenced sample: peripheral blood. The CDR3: CASSSVRAYQETQYF. The CDR3 nucleotides are TGTGCCAGCAGCTCTGTCAGGGCGTACCAAGAGACCCAGTACTTC.